The sequence of this T cell receptor (beta chain) was determined in a study of T-cell memory formation after mild COVID-19. General study findings and limits: CD4+ bias marked clones expanding day 15 to 37, unlike balanced contracting clones.

The germline V and J ends were trimmed by 2 bases and 0 bases, with 12 bases remaining between them. This CDR3 has 16 residues. CDR1 is SGHVS and CDR2 is FQNEAQ in the germline V gene. This clonotype was seen only once. Its antigen is currently unknown. TCRdb re-called the 5' RACE reads through MiXCR, storing one row per CDR3 protein. The table records about 160,000 distinct CDR3 sequences, 30% to 35% of them present only once. This clonotype was obtained from an adult woman who had mild COVID-19 (a few samples of this study predate the infection). Cell type and time point are not known. Sequencing input: PBMCs or a T cell subset sorted from them (not recorded which). This chain connects TRBV7-8 to TRBJ2-3; D is undetermined. The CDR3 reads CASSLLQNPSTDTQYF. The DNA for the CDR3 is TGTGCCAGCAGCTTATTACAGAACCCTAGCACAGATACGCAGTATTTT.